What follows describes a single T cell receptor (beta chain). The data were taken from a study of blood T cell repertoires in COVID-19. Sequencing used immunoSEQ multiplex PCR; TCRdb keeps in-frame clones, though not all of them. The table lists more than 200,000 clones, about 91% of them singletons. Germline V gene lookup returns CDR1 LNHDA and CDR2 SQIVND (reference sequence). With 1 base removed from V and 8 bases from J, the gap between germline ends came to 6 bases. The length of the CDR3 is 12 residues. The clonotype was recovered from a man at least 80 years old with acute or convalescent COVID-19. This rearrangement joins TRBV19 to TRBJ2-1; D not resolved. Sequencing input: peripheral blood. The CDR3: CASSIAPYEQFF. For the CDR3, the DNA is TGTGCCAGTAGTATAGCCCCTTATGAGCAGTTCTTC.